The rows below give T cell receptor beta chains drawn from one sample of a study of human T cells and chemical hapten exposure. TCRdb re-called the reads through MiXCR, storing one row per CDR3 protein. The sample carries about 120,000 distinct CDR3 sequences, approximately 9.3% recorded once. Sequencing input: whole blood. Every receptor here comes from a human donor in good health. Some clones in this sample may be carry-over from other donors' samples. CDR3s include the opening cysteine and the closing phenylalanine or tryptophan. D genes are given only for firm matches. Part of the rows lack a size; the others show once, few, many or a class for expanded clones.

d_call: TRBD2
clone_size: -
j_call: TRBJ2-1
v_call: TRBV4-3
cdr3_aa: CASSQDGSGGAHSEQFF
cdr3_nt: TGCGCCAGCAGCCAAGATGGCAGCGGGGGGGCCCATAGTGAGCAGTTCTTC

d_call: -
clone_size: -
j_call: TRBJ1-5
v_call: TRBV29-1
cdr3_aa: CSVAEGSNQPQHF
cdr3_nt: TGCAGCGTTGCTGAGGGGAGCAATCAGCCCCAGCATTTT

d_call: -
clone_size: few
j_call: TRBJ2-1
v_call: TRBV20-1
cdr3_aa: CSARGAGSEFEQFF
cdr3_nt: TGCAGTGCTAGAGGAGCAGGGAGCGAATTTGAGCAGTTCTTC

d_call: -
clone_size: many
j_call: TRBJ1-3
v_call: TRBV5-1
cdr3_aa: CASSLTGSSGNTIYF
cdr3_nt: TGCGCCAGCAGCTTGACAGGGAGCTCTGGAAACACCATATATTTT

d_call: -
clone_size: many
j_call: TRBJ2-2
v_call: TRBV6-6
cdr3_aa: CASSYVEVTGELFF
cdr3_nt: TGTGCCAGCAGTTACGTAGAGGTCACCGGGGAGCTGTTTTTT

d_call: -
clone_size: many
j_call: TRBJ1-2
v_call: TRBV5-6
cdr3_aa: CASSLSGAYGYTF
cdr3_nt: TGTGCCAGCAGCTTATCAGGGGCCTATGGCTACACCTTC

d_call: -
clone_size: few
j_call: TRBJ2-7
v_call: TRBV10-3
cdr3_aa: CAISEQRGYEQYF
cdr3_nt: TGTGCCATCAGTGAACAGAGGGGCTACGAGCAGTACTTC

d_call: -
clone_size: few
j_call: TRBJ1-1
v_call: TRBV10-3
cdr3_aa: CAIKGVNTEAFF
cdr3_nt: TGTGCCATCAAGGGAGTGAACACTGAAGCTTTCTTT

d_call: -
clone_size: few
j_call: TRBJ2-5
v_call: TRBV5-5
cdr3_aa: CASSFMDETQYF
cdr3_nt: TGTGCCAGCAGCTTTATGGACGAGACCCAGTACTTC

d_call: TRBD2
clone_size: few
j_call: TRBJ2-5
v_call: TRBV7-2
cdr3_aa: CASSSPGGGGRKTQYF
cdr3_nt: TGTGCCAGCAGCTCCCCGGGCGGCGGGGGGCGAAAGACCCAGTACTTC

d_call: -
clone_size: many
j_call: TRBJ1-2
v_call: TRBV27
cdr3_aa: CASSLSRTTENYGYTF
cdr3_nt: TGTGCCAGCAGTTTATCCCGGACTACAGAGAACTATGGCTACACCTTC

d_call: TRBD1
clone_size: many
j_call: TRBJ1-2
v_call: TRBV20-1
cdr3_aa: CSARDLDRGNGYTF
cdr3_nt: TGCAGTGCTAGAGATCTCGACAGGGGCAATGGCTACACCTTC

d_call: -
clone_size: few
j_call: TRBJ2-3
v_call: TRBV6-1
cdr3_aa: CASSDRASTDTQYF
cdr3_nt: TGTGCCAGCAGTGATAGGGCTAGCACAGATACGCAGTATTTT

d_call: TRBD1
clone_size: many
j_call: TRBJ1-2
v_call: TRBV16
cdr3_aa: CASYNRTGKDGYTF
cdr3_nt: TGTGCCAGCTACAACAGGACAGGGAAAGATGGCTACACCTTC

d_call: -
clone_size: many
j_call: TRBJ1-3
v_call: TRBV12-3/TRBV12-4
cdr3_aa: CASSQIQDLSGNTIYF
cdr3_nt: TGTGCCAGCAGCCAAATACAGGACCTCTCTGGAAACACCATATATTTT

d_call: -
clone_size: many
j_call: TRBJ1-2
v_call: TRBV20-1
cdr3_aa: CSARDWKQISSYGYTF
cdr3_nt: TGCAGTGCTAGAGATTGGAAACAGATTAGCTCCTATGGCTACACCTTC

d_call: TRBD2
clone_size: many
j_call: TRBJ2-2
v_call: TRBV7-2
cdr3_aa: CASSSSGGGTGELFF
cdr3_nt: TGTGCCAGCAGCTCCAGCGGGGGGGGCACCGGGGAGCTGTTTTTT

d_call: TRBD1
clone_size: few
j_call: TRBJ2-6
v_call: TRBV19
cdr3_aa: CASNDRVSGANVLTF
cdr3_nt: TGTGCCAGTAACGACAGGGTCTCTGGGGCCAACGTCCTGACTTTC

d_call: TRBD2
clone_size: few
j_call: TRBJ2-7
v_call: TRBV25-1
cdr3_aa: CASSEGAGAFYEQYF
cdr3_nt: TGTGCCAGCAGTGAAGGAGCGGGGGCGTTCTACGAGCAGTACTTC

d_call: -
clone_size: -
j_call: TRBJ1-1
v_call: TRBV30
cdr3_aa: CAWSSRGNEAFF
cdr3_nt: TGTGCCTGGAGTTCTAGAGGGAACGAAGCTTTCTTT

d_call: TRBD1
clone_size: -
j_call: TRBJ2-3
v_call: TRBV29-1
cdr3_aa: CSVGPGQGVTDTQYF
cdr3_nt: TGCAGCGTTGGCCCCGGGCAGGGGGTGACAGATACGCAGTATTTT

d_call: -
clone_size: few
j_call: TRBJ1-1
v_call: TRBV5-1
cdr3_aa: CASSPPEQGMNTEAFF
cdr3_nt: TGCGCCAGCAGCCCCCCCGAACAGGGAATGAACACTGAAGCTTTCTTT

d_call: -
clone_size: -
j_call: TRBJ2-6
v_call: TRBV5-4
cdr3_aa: CASSLTGANVLTF
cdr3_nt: TGTGCCAGCAGCTTAACCGGGGCCAACGTCCTGACTTTC

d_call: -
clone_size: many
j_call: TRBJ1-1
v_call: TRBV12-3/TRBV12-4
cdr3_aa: CASSPQGRLNTEAFF
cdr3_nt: TGTGCCAGCAGTCCTCAGGGACGGTTGAACACTGAAGCTTTCTTT

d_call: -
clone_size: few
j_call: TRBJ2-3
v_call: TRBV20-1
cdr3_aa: CSARAGGRTDTQYF
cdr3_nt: TGCAGTGCTAGAGCCGGGGGCCGCACAGATACGCAGTATTTT

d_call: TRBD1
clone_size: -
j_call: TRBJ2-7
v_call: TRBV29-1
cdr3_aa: CSVEGQGGEQYF
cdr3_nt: TGCAGCGTTGAAGGACAGGGTGGAGAGCAGTACTTC

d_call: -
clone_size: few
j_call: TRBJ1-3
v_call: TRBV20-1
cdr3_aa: CSASPDRSSGNTIYF
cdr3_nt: TGCAGTGCTAGCCCAGACAGGAGCTCTGGAAACACCATATATTTT

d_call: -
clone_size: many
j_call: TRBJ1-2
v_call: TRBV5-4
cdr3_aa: CASSTGVYGYTF
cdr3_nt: TGTGCCAGCAGCACGGGGGTCTATGGCTACACCTTC

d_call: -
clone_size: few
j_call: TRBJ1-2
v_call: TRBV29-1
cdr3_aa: CSVRWTNGYTF
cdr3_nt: TGCAGCGTGCGTTGGACGAATGGCTACACCTTC

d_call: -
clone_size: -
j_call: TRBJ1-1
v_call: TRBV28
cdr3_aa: CASSLGISMNTEAFF
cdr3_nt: TGTGCCAGCAGTTTGGGGATCAGCATGAACACTGAAGCTTTCTTT

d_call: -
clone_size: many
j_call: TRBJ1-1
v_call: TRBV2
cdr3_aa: CASSGGRNTEAFF
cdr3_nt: TGTGCCAGCAGTGGCGGGAGGAACACTGAAGCTTTCTTT

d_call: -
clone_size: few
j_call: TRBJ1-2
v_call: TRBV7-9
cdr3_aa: CASSFGQHWLDGYTF
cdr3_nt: TGTGCCAGCAGCTTCGGACAGCACTGGCTTGATGGCTACACCTTC

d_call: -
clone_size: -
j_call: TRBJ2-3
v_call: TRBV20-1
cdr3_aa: CSAWRLATDTQYF
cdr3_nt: TGCAGTGCTTGGAGGCTAGCGACAGATACGCAGTATTTT

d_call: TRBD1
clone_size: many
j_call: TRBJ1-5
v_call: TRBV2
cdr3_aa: CASSGGTGAGNQPQHF
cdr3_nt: TGTGCCAGCAGCGGGGGGACAGGGGCGGGCAATCAGCCCCAGCATTTT

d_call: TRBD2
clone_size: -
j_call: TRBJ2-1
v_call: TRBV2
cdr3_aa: CASSRQLAGAPRTYNEQFF
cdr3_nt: TGTGCCAGCAGTAGGCAACTAGCGGGAGCCCCGCGGACCTACAATGAGCAGTTCTTC

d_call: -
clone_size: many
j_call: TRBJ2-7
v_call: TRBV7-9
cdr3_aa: CASSLGGREQYF
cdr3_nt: TGTGCCAGCAGCTTAGGAGGGCGGGAGCAGTACTTC

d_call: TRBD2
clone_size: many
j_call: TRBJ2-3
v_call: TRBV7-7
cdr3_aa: CASSLTPTSGGIDTQYF
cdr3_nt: TGTGCCAGCAGCTTAACCCCCACTAGCGGGGGAATAGATACGCAGTATTTT

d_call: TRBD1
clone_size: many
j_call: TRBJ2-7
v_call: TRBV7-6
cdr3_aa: CASSSRGRDSAYEQYF
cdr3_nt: TGTGCCAGCAGCTCGAGGGGTCGGGACAGCGCCTACGAGCAGTACTTC

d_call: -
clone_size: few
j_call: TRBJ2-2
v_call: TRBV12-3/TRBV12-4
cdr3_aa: CASSKQGGTGELFF
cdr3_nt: TGTGCCAGCAGTAAACAGGGAGGAACCGGGGAGCTGTTTTTT

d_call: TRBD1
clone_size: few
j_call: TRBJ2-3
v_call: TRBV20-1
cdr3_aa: CSAIGTGQSSSTDTQYF
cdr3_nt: TGCAGTGCGATCGGGACAGGGCAATCTTCTAGCACAGATACGCAGTATTTT

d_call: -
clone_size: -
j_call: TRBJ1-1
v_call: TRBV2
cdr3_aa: CASSELGLHTEAFF
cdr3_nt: TGTGCCAGCAGTGAATTGGGACTACACACTGAAGCTTTCTTT

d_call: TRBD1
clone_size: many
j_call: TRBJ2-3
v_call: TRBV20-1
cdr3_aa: CSAREWDRGQDTQYF
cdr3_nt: TGCAGTGCTAGAGAATGGGACAGGGGGCAAGATACGCAGTATTTT

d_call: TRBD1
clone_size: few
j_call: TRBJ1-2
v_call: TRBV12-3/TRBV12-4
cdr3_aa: CATGQGARNYGYTF
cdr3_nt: TGTGCCACCGGACAGGGGGCACGTAACTATGGCTACACCTTC

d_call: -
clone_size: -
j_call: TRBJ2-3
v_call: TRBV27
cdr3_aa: CASSPGDFSTDTQYF
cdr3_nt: TGTGCCAGCAGTCCAGGGGACTTTTCCACAGATACGCAGTATTTT

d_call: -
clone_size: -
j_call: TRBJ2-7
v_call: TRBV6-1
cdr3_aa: CATSRAREQYF
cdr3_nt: TGTGCCACCTCCAGGGCCCGGGAGCAGTACTTC

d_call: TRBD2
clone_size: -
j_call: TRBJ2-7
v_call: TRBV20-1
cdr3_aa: CSAKGLAGEAQYF
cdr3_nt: TGCAGTGCTAAGGGACTAGCGGGAGAGGCGCAGTACTTC

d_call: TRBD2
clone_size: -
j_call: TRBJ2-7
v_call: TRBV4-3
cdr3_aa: CASSQEVGTSDHEQYF
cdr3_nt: TGCGCCAGCAGCCAAGAGGTTGGTACTAGCGACCACGAGCAGTACTTC

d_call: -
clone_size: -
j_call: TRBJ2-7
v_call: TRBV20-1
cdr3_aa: CSARDLRGHEQYF
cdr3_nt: TGCAGTGCTAGAGATCTCAGGGGCCACGAGCAGTACTTC

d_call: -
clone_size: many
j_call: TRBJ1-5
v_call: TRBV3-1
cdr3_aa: CASSLRAEGSQPQHF
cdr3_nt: TGTGCCAGCAGCCTCAGGGCTGAGGGTAGTCAGCCCCAGCATTTT

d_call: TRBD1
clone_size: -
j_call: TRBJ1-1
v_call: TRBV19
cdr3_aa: CASSPQGGTMNTEAFF
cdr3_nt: TGTGCCAGTAGCCCGCAGGGGGGGACTATGAACACTGAAGCTTTCTTT

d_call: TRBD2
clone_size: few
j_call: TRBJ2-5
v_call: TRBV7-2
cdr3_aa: CASTPTSLRGFSETQYF
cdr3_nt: TGTGCCAGCACCCCCACGAGTTTGCGGGGGTTTTCGGAGACCCAGTACTTC

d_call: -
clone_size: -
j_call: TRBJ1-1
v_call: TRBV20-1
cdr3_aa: CSARRGGFGTEAFF
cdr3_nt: TGCAGTGCTAGGAGGGGGGGGTTTGGGACTGAAGCTTTCTTT

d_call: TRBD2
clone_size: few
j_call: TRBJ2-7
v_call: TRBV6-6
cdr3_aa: CASRGRRDYEEQYF
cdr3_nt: TGTGCCAGCAGGGGTCGACGGGACTACGAAGAGCAGTACTTC

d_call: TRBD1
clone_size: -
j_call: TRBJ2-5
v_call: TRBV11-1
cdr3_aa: CASSPLEGAKTQYF
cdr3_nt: TGTGCCAGCAGCCCCTTAGAGGGGGCGAAGACCCAGTACTTC

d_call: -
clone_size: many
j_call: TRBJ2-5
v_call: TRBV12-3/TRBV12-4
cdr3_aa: CASSPPLPVQETQYF
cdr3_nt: TGTGCCAGCAGTCCGCCGCTTCCCGTCCAAGAGACCCAGTACTTC